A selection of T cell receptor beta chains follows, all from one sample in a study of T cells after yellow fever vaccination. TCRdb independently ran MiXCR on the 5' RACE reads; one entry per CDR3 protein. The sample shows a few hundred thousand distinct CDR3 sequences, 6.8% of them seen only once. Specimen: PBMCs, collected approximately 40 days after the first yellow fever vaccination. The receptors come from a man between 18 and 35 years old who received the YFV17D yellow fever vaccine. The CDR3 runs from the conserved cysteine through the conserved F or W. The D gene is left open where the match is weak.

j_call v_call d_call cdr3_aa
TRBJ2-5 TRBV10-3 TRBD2 CAISESRGGQETQYF
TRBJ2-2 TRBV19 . CASSLHSKPTGELFF
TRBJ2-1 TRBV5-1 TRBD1 CASSLAVGTGVNEQFF
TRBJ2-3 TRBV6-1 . CASSTSNPDTQYF
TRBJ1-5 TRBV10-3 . CAISDRGAGSNQPQHF
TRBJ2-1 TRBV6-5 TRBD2 CASSYRPGLAGPTYNEQFF
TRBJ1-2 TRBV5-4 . CASSFTGINYGYTF
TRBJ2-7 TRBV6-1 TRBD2 CASSEGPSGIYEQYF
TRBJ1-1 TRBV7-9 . CASSSAADGRTEAFF
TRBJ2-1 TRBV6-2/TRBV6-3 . CASSSRQVTYNEQFF
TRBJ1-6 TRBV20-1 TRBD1 CSARSPLGQPNSPLHF
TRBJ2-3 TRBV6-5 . CASSYRIGTDTQYF
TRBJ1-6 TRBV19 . CASSNRGDSPLHF
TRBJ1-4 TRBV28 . CASRYPPNEKLFF
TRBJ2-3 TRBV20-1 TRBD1 CSAIARGFGTDTQYF
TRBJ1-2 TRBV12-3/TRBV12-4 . CASTPGGPRGYTF
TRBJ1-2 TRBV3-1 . CASSLPGVMSGYTF
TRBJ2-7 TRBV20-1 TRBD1 CSATSPGQGAHEQYF
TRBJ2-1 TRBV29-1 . CSVDGTVGSSSYNEQFF
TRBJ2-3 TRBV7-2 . CASSPDPQGYTQYF
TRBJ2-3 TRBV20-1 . CSADRDSYTDTQYF
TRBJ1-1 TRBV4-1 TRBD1 CASSQVPVTGGHTEAFF
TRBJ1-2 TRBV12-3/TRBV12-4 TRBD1 CASIGTGMGYTF
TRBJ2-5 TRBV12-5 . CASGSRLANQETQYF
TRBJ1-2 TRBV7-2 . CASRGDPTGYGYTF
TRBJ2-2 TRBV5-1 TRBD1 CASSLEGTGASLNTGELFF
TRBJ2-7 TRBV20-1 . CSARDHIVGYPYF
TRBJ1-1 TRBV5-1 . CASSLYSGNTEAFF
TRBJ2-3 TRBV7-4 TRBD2 CACCPSGGPTDTQYF
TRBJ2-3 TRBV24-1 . CATSASPGRSTDTQYF
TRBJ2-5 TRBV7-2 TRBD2 CASSPGTSGGAGETQYF
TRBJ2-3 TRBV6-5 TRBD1 CASSYSRQGGTDTQYF
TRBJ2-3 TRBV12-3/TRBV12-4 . CASTFPGDTQYF
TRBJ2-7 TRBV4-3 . CASSQDIRAATSYEQYF
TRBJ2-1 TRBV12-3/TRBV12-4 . CASSFSLELREQFF
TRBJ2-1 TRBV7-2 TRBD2 CASSYQAGGQGEQFF
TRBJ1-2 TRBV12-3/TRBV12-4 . CASSSRPYGYTF
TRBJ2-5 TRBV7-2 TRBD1 CASSLMGQGALEETQYF
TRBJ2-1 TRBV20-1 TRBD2 CSASGTPTSGSYNEQFF
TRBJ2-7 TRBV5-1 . CASSPERLSYEQYF
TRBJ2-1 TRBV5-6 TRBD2 CASSPVGGGADEQFF
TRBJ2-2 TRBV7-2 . CASSPIGGGELFF
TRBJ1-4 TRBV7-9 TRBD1 CASSQGGTRRGKLFF
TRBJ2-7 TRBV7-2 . CASSGYLQGGRDEQYF
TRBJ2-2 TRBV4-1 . CASSSLRGRGTGELFF
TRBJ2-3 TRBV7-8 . CASSLLGVGVKVITDTQYF
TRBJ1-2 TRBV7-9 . CASSPRGGILGGYTF
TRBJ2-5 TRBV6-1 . CASTKGSAGKETQYF
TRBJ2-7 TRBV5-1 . CASSLGDIPAYEQYF
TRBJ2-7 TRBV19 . CASSMADRSLVSYEQYF